This is a list of T cell receptor beta chains from one sample in a study of blood T cell repertoires in COVID-19. Profiled with immunoSEQ multiplex PCR; TCRdb holds only in-frame clones, not every one. Of about 220,000 clones listed, just over 85% were seen once; the top ten hold 2% to 2.5%. The sample comprised peripheral blood. All receptors derive from a man aged 30 to 39 who had recovered from COVID-19. Both conserved end residues are part of each CDR3. The D gene is left open where the match is weak. A row's size may be missing; if present it is once, few, many or a size class.

v_gene	d_gene	abundance	j_gene	CDR3nt	CDR3aa
TRBV30	TRBD1	NA	TRBJ2-7	TGTGCCTGGAGGCGAGGACAGGGGATCACCTACGAGCAGTACTTC	CAWRRGQGITYEQYF
TRBV2	NA	NA	TRBJ2-1	TGTGCCCCACAAAGAATCAGGGGTCATGAGCAGTTCTTC	CAPQRIRGHEQFF
TRBV15	NA	NA	TRBJ1-1	TGTGCCACCAGCAGAGGCAACTTGAACACTGAAGCTTTCTTT	CATSRGNLNTEAFF
TRBV6-5	NA	NA	TRBJ2-7	TGTGCCAGCAGCCTCGGACAGCCTTACGAGCAGTACTTC	CASSLGQPYEQYF
TRBV18	TRBD1	NA	TRBJ2-7	TGTGCCAGCTCACCTCAGGGGGCATACGAGCAGTACTTC	CASSPQGAYEQYF
TRBV5-1	TRBD1	NA	TRBJ2-7	TGCGCCAGCAGCCCTGGACAGGAGCCCAACTCCTACGAGCAGTACTTC	CASSPGQEPNSYEQYF
TRBV6-2/TRBV6-3	NA	NA	TRBJ1-5	TGTGCCAGCAGTGACCCTAGACTAAATCAGCCCCAGCATTTT	CASSDPRLNQPQHF
TRBV5-1	TRBD1	NA	TRBJ1-1	TGCGCCAGCAGCTCCGGGACAGGGGAGACTGAAGCTTTCTTT	CASSSGTGETEAFF
TRBV29-1	TRBD1	NA	TRBJ1-6	TGCAGCGTTGCCTTTGGCAGGGGGAATTCACCCCTCCACTTT	CSVAFGRGNSPLHF
TRBV4-1	NA	NA	TRBJ1-6	TGCGCCAGCAGCCAAGATGGCCAGGGATGGCATTCACCCCTCCACTTT	CASSQDGQGWHSPLHF
TRBV6-5	NA	NA	TRBJ1-3	TGTGCCAGCAGGCCCGGGCCCGATGGAGGTACCATATATTTT	CASRPGPDGGTIYF
TRBV28	NA	NA	TRBJ1-1	TGTGCCAGCAGTTTGAGGGGGACTGAAGCTTTCTTT	CASSLRGTEAFF
TRBV4-3	NA	NA	TRBJ1-4	TGCGCCAGCAGCCAAGTTTTTCACAGGTCGGAAGAAAAACTGTTTTTT	CASSQVFHRSEEKLFF
TRBV7-6	NA	NA	TRBJ1-5	TGTGCCAGCAGCTCCCAGGGTCGAGGACGGGGACTGCCCCAGCATTTT	CASSSQGRGRGLPQHF
TRBV27	TRBD2	NA	TRBJ2-7	TGTGCCAGCAGTTTAGGACTAGCGGGGCGAGAGCAGTACTTC	CASSLGLAGREQYF
TRBV6-1	TRBD1	NA	TRBJ1-2	TGTGCCAGCAGTGAAGTTGTAGGGGGCTCCTATGGCTACACCTTC	CASSEVVGGSYGYTF
TRBV12-3/TRBV12-4	NA	NA	TRBJ2-7	TGTGCCAGCAGTTTCTCGGGCTACGAGCAGTACTTC	CASSFSGYEQYF
TRBV7-6	NA	NA	TRBJ2-3	TGTGCCAGCAGCTTAGGGTGGGGGCCGCGTGGCACAGATACGCAGTATTTT	CASSLGWGPRGTDTQYF
TRBV5-4	NA	NA	TRBJ2-1	TGTGCCAGCAGCTTGTCTAGCAAGATAAATGAGCAGTTCTTC	CASSLSSKINEQFF
TRBV3-1/TRBV3-2	NA	few	TRBJ1-3	TGTGCCAGCACTACAACGGGGACTGGAAACACCATATATTTT	CASTTTGTGNTIYF
TRBV4-1	TRBD1	NA	TRBJ2-1	TGCGCCAGCAGCCAAGATCACAGGGGGGACAATGAGCAGTTCTTC	CASSQDHRGDNEQFF
TRBV6-2/TRBV6-3	NA	few	TRBJ1-1	TGTGCCAGCAGTTACAGGGGAGGTTACACTGAAGCTTTCTTT	CASSYRGGYTEAFF
TRBV5-6	NA	NA	TRBJ1-1	TGTGCCAGCAGCTTCGAGGGTGACACTGAAGCTTTCTTT	CASSFEGDTEAFF
TRBV7-8	NA	NA	TRBJ1-2	TGTGCCAGCAGCTTAGGGGCCGGACAAGACACCTTC	CASSLGAGQDTF
TRBV5-1	NA	NA	TRBJ1-3	TGCGCCAGCAGCTTGGAGTTGCAGACAAGCACTGGAAACACCATATATTTT	CASSLELQTSTGNTIYF
TRBV5-6	TRBD1	NA	TRBJ2-5	TGTGCCAGCAGCGTGACAGGGTACGAGGTAGAGACCCAGTACTTC	CASSVTGYEVETQYF
TRBV19	TRBD2	NA	TRBJ2-5	TGTGCCAGTAGTACCCTAGCGGGGGGACAAGAGACCCAGTACTTC	CASSTLAGGQETQYF
TRBV5-6	TRBD1	NA	TRBJ2-7	TGTGCCAGCAGCTCAACTACCGGGACAGGTGACCTCCGGCCTTACTTC	CASSSTTGTGDLRPYF
TRBV14	NA	NA	TRBJ2-7	TGTGCCAGCAGTCCGCTTGGGGGCGAAATTGGGCAGTACTTC	CASSPLGGEIGQYF
TRBV5-1	NA	NA	TRBJ2-5	TGCGCCAGCAGCTCCTCGGGGGGCGTGGAGACCCAGTACTTC	CASSSSGGVETQYF